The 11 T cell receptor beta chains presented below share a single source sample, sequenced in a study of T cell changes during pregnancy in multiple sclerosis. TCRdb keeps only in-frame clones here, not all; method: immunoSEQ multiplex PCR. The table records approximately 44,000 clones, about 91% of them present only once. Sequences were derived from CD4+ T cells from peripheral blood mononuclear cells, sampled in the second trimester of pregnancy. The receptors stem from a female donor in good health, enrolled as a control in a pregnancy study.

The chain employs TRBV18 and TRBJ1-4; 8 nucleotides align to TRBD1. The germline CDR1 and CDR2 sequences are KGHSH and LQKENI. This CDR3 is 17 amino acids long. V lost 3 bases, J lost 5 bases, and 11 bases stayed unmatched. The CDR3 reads CASSPVTGTGPNEKLFF. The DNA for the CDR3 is TGTGCCAGCTCACCCGTGACTGGGACAGGACCAAATGAAAAACTGTTTTTT.

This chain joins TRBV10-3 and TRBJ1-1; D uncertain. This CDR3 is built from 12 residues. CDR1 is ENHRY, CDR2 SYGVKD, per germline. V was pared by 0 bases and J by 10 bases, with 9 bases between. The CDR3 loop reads CAISESPTGAFF. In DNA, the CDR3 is TGTGCCATCAGTGAGTCGCCCACGGGAGCTTTCTTT.

CDR3 nucleotide sequence: TGTGCCATCAGGGGCCCAGGGGACGTTACTAATGGCTACACCTTC. This gives the protein CAIRGPGDVTNGYTF. The chain recombines TRBV10-3 with TRBJ1-2, with D possibly being TRBD1 (6 bases). Trimming took 6 bases from V and 6 from J, leaving 20 bases between them. The CDR3 runs to 15 residues. Germline V CDR1 and CDR2: ENHRY, SYGVKD.

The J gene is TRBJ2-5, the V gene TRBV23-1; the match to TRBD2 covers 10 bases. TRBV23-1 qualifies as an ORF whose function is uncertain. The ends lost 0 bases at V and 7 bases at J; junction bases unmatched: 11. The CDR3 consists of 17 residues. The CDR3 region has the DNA TGCGCCAGCAGTCAATCGCCTAGCGGGGGAACCGACGGGACCCAGTACTTC. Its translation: CASSQSPSGGTDGTQYF.

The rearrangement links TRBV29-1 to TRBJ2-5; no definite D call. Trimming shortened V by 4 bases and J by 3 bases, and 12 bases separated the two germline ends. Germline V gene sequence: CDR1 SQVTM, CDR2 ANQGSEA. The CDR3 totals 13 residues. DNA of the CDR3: TGCAGCGTTGCTCACAGCAGCAAAGAGACCCAGTACTTC. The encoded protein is CSVAHSSKETQYF.

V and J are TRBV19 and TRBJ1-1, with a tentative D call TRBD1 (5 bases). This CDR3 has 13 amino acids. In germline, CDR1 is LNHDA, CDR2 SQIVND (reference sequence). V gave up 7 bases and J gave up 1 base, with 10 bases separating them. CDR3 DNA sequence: TGTGCCAGTAAAATCGACAGGAACACTGAAGCTTTCTTT. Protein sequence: CASKIDRNTEAFF. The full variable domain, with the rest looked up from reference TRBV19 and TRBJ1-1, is DGGITQSPKYLFRKEGQNVTLSCEQNLNHDAMYWYRQDPGQGLRLIYYSQIVNDFQKGDIAEGYSVSREKKESFPLTVTSAQKNPTAFYLCASKIDRNTEAFFGQGTRLTVV.

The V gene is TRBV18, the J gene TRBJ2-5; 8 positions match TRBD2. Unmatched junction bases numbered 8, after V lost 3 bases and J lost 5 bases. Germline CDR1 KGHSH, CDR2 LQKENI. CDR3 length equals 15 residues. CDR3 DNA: TGTGCCAGCTCACCGACCTTAGGCGGGAGGGAGACCCAGTACTTC. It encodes CASSPTLGGRETQYF.

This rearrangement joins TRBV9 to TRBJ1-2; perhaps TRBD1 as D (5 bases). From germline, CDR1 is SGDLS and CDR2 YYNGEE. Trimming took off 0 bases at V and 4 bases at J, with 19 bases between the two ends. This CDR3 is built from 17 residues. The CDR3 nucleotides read TGTGCCAGCAGCGTAGACCCCGACAGTCGATCGGGCTATGGCTACACCTTC. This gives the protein CASSVDPDSRSGYGYTF.

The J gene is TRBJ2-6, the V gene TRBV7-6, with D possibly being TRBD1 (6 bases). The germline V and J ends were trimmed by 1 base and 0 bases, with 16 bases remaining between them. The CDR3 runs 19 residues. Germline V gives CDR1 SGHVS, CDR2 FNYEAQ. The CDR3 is CASSLDGEGQDSGANVLTF. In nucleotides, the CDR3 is TGTGCCAGCAGCTTAGATGGTGAGGGACAAGACTCTGGGGCCAACGTCCTGACTTTC.

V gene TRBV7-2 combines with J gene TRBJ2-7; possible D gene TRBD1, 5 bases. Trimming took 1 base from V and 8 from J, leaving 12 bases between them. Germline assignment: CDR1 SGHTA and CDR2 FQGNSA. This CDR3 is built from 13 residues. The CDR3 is CASSLDRLDQQYF. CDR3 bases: TGTGCCAGCAGCTTAGACAGGTTGGACCAGCAGTACTTC.

In DNA form, the CDR3 reads TGTGCCAGCAGCGTCGGGACTGGTGAAAAACTGTTTTTT. This codes for CASSVGTGEKLFF. The V and J genes are TRBV7-3 and TRBJ1-4, with D perhaps matching TRBD1 (5 bases). V dropped 5 bases and J dropped 7 bases, with 11 bases sitting between them. CDR3 size: 13 residues. Germline V gives CDR1 SGHTA, CDR2 FQGTGA.